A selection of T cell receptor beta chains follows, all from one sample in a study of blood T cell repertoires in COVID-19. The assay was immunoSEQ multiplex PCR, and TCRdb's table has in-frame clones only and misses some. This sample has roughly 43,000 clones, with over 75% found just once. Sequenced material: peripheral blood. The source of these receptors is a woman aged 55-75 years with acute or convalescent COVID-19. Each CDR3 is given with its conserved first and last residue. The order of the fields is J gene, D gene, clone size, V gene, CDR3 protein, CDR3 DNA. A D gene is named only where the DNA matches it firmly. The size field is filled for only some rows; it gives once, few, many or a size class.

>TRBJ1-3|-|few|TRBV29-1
CSVEVGDGNTIYF
TGCAGCGTTGAAGTAGGAGATGGAAACACCATATATTTT
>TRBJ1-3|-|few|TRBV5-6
CASSPRTGPGNTIYF
TGTGCCAGCAGTCCCCGAACAGGGCCTGGAAACACCATATATTTT
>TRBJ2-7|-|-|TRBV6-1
CASSEGIYEQYF
TGTGCCAGCAGTGAGGGCATCTACGAGCAGTACTTC
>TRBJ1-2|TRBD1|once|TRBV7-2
CASSARQGAPRGYTF
TGTGCCAGCAGCGCGCGACAGGGGGCGCCTCGTGGCTACACCTTC
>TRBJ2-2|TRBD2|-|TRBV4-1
CASRLAGGPGELFF
TGCGCCAGCAGACTAGCGGGGGGGCCCGGGGAGCTGTTTTTT
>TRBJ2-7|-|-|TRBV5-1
CASSLGQAISYEQYF
TGCGCCAGCAGCTTGGGGCAGGCCATCTCCTACGAGCAGTACTTC
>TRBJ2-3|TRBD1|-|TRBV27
CASSDRGAYDTQYF
TGTGCCAGCTCTGACAGGGGCGCGTATGATACGCAGTATTTT
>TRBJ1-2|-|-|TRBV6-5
CASSYSGGSANYGYTF
TGTGCCAGCAGTTACTCTGGGGGGAGCGCTAACTATGGCTACACCTTC
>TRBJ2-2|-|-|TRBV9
CASSVAGSATGELFF
TGTGCCAGCAGCGTAGCAGGCAGTGCGACCGGGGAGCTGTTTTTT
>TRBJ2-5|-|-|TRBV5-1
CASSLSGPRGETQYF
TGCGCCAGCAGCTTGAGCGGCCCTCGTGGAGAGACCCAGTACTTC
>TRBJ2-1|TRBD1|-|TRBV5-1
CASSLLQGYNEQFF
TGCGCCAGCAGCCTTTTACAGGGGTACAATGAGCAGTTCTTC
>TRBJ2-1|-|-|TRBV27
CASSFWSSSNEQFF
TGTGCCAGCAGTTTTTGGAGCTCGTCCAATGAGCAGTTCTTC
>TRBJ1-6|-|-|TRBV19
CASSLPGSPLHF
TGTGCCAGTAGTCTACCGGGTTCACCCCTCCACTTT
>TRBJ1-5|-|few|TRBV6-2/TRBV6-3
CASSYPLVRGNQPQHF
TGTGCCAGCAGTTACCCCCTCGTACGGGGCAATCAGCCCCAGCATTTT
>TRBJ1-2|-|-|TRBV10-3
CAIRTQGPSGYTF
TGTGCCATCAGGACACAGGGACCTAGTGGCTACACCTTC
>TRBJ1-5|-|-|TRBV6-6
CASSYSGRASNQPQHF
TGTGCCAGCAGTTACTCGGGCAGGGCGAGCAATCAGCCCCAGCATTTT
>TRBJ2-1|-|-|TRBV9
CASMGGAQGEQFF
TGTGCCAGCATGGGGGGGGCACAGGGTGAGCAGTTCTTC
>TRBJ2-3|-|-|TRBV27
CASRVGGFSTDTQYF
TGTGCCAGCAGGGTGGGCGGGTTTAGCACAGATACGCAGTATTTT
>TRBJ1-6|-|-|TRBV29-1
CTRGATPYNSPLHF
TGCACCCGTGGGGCAACACCCTATAATTCACCCCTCCACTTT
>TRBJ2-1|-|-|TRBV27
CASNDSPPGNEQFF
TGTGCCAGCAATGACAGTCCCCCAGGCAATGAGCAGTTCTTC
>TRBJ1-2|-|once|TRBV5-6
CASSYRALGYGYTF
TGTGCCAGCAGCTACAGGGCCTTGGGCTATGGCTACACCTTC
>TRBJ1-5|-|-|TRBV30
CAWSSGSNQPQHF
TGTGCCTGGAGCTCGGGGAGCAATCAGCCCCAGCATTTT